This T cell receptor beta chain emerged from a study of control samples from healthy donors and cancer patients. Assay used: immunoSEQ multiplex PCR; TCRdb lists only in-frame clones, some missing. This table has about 41,000 clones, around 94% appearing once. Germline V lookup: CDR1 SGHTA, CDR2 FQGTGA. Trimming cost V 1 base and J 7 bases, with 7 bases left between them. CDR3 size: 13 residues. The sequence came from a man aged 55-75 years in good health. What was sequenced was blood. The J gene is TRBJ1-4, the V gene TRBV7-3; D gene unclear. CDR3 loop: CASSLMGGEKLFF. CDR3 in DNA: TGTGCCAGCAGCTTAATGGGTGGTGAAAAACTGTTTTTT.